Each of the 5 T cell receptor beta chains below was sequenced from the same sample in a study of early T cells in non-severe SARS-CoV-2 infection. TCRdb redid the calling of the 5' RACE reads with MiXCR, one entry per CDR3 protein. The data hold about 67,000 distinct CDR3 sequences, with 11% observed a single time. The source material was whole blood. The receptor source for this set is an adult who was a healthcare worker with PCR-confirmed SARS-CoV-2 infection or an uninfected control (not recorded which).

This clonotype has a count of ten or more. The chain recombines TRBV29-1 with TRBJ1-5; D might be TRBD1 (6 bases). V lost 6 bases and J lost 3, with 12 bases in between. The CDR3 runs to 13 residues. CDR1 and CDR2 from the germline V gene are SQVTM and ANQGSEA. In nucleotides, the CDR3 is TGCAGCGTCAGGAGGACAGACAATCAGCCCCAGCATTTT. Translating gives CSVRRTDNQPQHF.

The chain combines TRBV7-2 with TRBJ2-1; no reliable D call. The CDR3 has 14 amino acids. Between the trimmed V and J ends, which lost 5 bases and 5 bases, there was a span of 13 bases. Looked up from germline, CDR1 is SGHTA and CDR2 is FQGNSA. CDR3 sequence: CASSPSSRNNEQFF. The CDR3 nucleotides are TGTGCCAGCAGCCCCTCCTCGCGGAACAATGAGCAGTTCTTC.

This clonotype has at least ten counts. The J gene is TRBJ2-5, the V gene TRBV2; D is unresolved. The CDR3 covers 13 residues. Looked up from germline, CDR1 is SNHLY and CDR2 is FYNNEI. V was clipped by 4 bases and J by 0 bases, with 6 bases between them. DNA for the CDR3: TGTGCCAGCAGTGGGAACAACCAAGAGACCCAGTACTTC. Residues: CASSGNNQETQYF. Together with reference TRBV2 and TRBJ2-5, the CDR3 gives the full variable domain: EPEVTQTPSHQVTQMGQEVILRCVPISNHLYFYWYRQILGQKVEFLVSFYNNEISEKSEIFDDQFSVERPDGSNFTLKIRSTKLEDSAMYFCASSGNNQETQYFGPGTRLLVL.

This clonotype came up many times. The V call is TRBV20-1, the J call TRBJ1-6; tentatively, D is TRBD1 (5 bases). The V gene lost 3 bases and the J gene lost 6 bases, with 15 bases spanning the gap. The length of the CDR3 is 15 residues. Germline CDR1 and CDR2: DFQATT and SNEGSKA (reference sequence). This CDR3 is CSASKGQALNSPLHF. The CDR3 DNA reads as TGCAGTGCTAGTAAGGGGCAGGCCCTTAATTCACCCCTCCACTTT.

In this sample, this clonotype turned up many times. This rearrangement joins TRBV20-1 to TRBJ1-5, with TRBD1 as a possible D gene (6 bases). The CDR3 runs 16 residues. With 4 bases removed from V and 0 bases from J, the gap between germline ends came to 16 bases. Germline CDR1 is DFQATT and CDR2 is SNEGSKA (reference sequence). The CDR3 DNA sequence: TGCAGTGCTAAGTCACTGGGGGGCTATAGCAATCAGCCCCAGCATTTT. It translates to CSAKSLGGYSNQPQHF.